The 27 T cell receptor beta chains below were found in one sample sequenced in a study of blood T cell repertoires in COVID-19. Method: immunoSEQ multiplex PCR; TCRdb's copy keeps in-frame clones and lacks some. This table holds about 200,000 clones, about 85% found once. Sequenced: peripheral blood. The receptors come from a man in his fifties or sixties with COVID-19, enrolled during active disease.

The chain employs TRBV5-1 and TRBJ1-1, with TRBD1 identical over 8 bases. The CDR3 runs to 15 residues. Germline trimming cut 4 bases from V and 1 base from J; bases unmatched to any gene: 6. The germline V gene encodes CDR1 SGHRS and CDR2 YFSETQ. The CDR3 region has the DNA TGCGCCAGCAGCGGATGGACAGGGAGGAACACTGAAGCTTTCTTT. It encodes CASSGWTGRNTEAFF. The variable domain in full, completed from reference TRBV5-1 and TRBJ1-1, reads KAGVTQTPRYLIKTRGQQVTLSCSPISGHRSVSWYQQTPGQGLQFLFEYFSETQRNKGNFPGRFSGRQFSNSRSEMNVSTLELGDSALYLCASSGWTGRNTEAFFGQGTRLTVV.

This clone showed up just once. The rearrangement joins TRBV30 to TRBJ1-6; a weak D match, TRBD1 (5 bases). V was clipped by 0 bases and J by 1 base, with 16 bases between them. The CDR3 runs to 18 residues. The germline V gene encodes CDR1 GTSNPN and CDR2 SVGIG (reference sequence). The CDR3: CAWSVRTGVGSYNSPLHF. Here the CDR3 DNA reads TGTGCCTGGAGTGTACGAACGGGGGTAGGGTCCTATAATTCACCCCTCCACTTT. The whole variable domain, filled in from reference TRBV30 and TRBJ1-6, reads SQTIHQWPATLVQPVGSPLSLECTVEGTSNPNLYWYRQAAGRGLQLLFYSVGIGQISSEVPQNLSASRPQDRQFILSSKKLLLSDSGFYLCAWSVRTGVGSYNSPLHFGNGTRLTVT.

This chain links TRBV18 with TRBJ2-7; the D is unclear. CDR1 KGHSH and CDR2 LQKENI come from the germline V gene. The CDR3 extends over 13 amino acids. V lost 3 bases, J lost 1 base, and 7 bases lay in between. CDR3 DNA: TGTGCCAGCTCACCTCAGGTGTCCTACGAGCAGTACTTC. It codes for CASSPQVSYEQYF. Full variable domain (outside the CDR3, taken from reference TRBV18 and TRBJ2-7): NAGVMQNPRHLVRRRGQEARLRCSPMKGHSHVYWYRQLPEEGLKFMVYLQKENIIDESGMPKERFSAEFPKEGPSILRIQQVVRGDSAAYFCASSPQVSYEQYFGPGTRLTVT.

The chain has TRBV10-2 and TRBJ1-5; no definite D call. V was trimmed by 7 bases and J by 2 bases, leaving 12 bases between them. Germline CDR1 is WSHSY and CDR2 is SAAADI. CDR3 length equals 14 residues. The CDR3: CASIADAGNQPQHF. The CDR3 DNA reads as TGCGCCAGCATCGCGGATGCGGGCAATCAGCCCCAGCATTTT.

DNA of the CDR3: TGCGCCAGCAGCTCCGGACAGGGGGCGAATGAGCAGTTCTTC. This gives the protein CASSSGQGANEQFF. The chain links TRBV5-1 to TRBJ2-1, with 11 bases lining up with TRBD1. With V trimmed by 3 bases and J by 7 bases, 3 bases remained unmatched. CDR3 length equals 14 residues. CDR1 and CDR2 from the germline V gene are SGHRS and YFSETQ.

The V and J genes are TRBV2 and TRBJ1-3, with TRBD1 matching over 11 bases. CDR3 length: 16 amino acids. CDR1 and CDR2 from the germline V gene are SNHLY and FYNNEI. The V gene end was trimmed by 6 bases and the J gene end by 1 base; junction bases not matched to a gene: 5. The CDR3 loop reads CASRRGQGVSGNTIYF. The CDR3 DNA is TGTGCCAGCAGGCGGGGACAGGGGGTTTCTGGAAACACCATATATTTT.

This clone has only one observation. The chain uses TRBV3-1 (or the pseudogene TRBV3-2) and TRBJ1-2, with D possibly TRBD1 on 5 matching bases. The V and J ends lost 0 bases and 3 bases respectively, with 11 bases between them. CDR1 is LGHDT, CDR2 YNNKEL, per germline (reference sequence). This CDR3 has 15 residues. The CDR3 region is CASSQDRGTDYGYTF. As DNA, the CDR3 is TGTGCCAGCAGCCAAGATCGCGGGACGGACTATGGCTACACCTTC.

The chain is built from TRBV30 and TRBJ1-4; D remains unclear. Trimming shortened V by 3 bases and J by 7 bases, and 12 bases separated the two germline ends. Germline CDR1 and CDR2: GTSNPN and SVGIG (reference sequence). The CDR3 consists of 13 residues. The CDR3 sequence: CAWRPGKGEKLFF. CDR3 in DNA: TGTGCCTGGAGGCCGGGGAAGGGTGAAAAACTGTTTTTT.

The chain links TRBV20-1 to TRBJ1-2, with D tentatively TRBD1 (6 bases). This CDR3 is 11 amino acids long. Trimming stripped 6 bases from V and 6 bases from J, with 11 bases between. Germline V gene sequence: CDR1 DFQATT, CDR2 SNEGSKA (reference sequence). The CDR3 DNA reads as TGCAGTGCGACAGGAGTACATGGCTACACCTTC. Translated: CSATGVHGYTF.

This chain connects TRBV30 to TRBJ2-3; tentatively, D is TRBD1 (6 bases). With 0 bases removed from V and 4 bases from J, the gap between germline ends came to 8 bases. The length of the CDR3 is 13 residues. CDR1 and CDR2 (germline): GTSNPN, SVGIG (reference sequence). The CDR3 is CAWSVSGADTQYF. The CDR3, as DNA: TGTGCCTGGAGTGTATCAGGGGCAGATACGCAGTATTTT. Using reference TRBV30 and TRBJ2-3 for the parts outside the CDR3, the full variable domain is SQTIHQWPATLVQPVGSPLSLECTVEGTSNPNLYWYRQAAGRGLQLLFYSVGIGQISSEVPQNLSASRPQDRQFILSSKKLLLSDSGFYLCAWSVSGADTQYFGPGTRLTVL.

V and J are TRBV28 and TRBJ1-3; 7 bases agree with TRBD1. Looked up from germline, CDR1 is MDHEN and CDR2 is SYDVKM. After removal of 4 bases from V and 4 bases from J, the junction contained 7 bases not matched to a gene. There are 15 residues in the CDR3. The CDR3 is CASSSDRAGGNTIYF. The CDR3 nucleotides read TGTGCCAGCAGTTCCGACAGGGCAGGAGGAAACACCATATATTTT.

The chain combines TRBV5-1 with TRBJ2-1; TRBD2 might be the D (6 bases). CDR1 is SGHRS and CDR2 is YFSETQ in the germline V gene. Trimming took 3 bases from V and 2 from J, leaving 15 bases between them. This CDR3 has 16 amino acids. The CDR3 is CASSSVGGRPYNEQFF. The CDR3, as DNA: TGCGCCAGCAGCTCAGTTGGAGGGAGACCCTACAATGAGCAGTTCTTC.

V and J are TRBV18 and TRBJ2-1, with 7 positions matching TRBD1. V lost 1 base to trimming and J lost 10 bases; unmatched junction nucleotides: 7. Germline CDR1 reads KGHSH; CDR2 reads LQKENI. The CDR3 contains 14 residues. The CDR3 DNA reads TGTGCCAGCTCACCACTAGACAGGGAAGCCGAGCAGTTCTTC. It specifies CASSPLDREAEQFF.

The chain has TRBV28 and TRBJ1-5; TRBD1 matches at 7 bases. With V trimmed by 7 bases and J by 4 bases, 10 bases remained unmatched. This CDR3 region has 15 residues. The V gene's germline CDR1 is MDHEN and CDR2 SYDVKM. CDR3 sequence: CASNYDRVGNQPQHF. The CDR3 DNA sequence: TGTGCCAGCAACTACGACAGGGTGGGGAATCAGCCCCAGCATTTT.

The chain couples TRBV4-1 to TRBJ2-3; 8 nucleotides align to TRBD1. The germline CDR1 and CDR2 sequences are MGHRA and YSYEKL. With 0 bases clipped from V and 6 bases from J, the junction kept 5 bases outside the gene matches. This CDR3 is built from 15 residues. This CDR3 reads CASSQETGVSDTQYF. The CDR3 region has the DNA TGCGCCAGCAGCCAAGAGACAGGGGTGTCGGATACGCAGTATTTT.

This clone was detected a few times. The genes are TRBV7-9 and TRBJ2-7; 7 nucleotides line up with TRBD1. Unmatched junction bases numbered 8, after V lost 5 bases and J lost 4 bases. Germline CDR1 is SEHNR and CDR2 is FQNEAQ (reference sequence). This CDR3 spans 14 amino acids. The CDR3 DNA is TGTGCCAGCAGCCTTCGGGACAGATTTTACGAGCAGTACTTC. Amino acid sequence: CASSLRDRFYEQYF.

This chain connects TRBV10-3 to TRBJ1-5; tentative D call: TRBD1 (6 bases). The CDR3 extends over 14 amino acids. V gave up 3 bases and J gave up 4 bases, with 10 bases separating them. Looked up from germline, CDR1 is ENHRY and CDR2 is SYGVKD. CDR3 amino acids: CAISEARGNQPQHF. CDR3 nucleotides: TGTGCCATCAGTGAAGCCAGGGGAAATCAGCCCCAGCATTTT.

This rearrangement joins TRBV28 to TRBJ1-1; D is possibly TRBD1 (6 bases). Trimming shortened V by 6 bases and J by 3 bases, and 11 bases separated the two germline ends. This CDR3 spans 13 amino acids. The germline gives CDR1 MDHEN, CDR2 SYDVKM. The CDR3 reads CASRQQGDTEAFF. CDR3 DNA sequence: TGTGCCAGCAGGCAACAGGGAGACACTGAAGCTTTCTTT.

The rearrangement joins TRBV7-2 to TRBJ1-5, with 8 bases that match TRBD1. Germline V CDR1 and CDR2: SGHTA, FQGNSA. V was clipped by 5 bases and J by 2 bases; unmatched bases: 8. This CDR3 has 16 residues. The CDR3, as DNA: TGTGCCAGCAGCGAACAGGGGGGGGTTGGCAATCAGCCCCAGCATTTT. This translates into CASSEQGGVGNQPQHF.

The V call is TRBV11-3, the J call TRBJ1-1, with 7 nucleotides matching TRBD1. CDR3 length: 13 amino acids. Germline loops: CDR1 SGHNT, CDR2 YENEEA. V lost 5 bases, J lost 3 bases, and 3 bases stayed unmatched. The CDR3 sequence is CASSATGYTEAFF. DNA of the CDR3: TGTGCCAGCAGCGCGACAGGGTACACTGAAGCTTTCTTT.

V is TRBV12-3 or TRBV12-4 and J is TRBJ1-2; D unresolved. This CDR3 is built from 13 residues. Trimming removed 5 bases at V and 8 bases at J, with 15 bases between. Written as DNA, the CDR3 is TGTGCCAGCAGTCTCCGGGAAGCTCGCGGCTACACCTTC. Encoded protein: CASSLREARGYTF.

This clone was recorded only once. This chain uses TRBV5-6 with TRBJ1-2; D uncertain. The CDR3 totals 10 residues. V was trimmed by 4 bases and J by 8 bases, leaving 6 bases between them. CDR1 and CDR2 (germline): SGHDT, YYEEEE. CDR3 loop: CASSARGYTF. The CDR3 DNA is TGTGCCAGCAGCGCGCGCGGCTACACCTTC.

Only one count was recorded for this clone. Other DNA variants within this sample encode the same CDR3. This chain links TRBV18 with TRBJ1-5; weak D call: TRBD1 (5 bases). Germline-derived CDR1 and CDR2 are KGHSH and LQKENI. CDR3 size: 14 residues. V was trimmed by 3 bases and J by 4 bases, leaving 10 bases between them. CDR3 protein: CASSPPGGNQPQHF. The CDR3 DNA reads TGTGCCAGCTCACCCCCCGGGGGGAATCAGCCCCAGCATTTT.

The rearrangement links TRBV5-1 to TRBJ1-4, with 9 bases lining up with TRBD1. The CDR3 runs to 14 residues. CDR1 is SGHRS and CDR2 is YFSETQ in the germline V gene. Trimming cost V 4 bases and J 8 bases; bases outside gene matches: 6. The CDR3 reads CASSMDRGGEKLFF. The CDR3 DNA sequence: TGCGCCAGCAGCATGGACAGGGGTGGGGAAAAACTGTTTTTT.

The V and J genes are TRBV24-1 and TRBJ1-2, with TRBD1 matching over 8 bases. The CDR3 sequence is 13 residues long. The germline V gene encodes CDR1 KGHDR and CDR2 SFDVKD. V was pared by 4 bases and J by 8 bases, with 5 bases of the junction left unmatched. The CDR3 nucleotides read TGTGCCACCAGTGACCGGACAGGGCTGGGCTACACCTTC. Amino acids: CATSDRTGLGYTF.

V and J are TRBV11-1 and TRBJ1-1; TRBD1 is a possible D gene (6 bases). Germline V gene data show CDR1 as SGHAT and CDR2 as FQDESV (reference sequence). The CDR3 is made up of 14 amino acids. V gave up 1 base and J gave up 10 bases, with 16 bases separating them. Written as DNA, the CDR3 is TGTGCCAGCAGCTTAGACACAGGGAGAACGACAGCTTTCTTT. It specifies CASSLDTGRTTAFF.

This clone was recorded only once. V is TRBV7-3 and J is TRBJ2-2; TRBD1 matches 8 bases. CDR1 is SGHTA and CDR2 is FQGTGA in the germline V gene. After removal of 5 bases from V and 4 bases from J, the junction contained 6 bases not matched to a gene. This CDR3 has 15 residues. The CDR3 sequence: CASSRGQGPTGELFF. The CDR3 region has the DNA TGTGCCAGCAGCCGCGGACAGGGCCCCACCGGGGAGCTGTTTTTT.